One T cell receptor (beta chain) is described in this entry. The antigen it binds to is not known. No much larger clone is present one base from it, and per-base qualities are unavailable. This entry belongs to a study of sequential checkpoint blockade in melanoma (dated by TCRdb to about 2019). As for the study more broadly: Using 1:1 randomization, the trial assigned patients either to first-line nivolumab followed by ipilimumab (arm A) or to ipilimumab followed by nivolumab (arm B). Both trial sequences were followed by maintenance nivolumab.

TCRbeta CDR3 regions were immunosequenced from genomic DNA with the immunoSEQ Assay. Before high-throughput sequencing, genomic DNA was amplified using bias-controlled multiplex PCR. Per the original workflow: To quantify the absolute abundance of each unique TCRbeta CDR3 region, the sequences were collapsed and filtered. Clonality was defined as 1 minus Pielou's evenness and was calculated using productive rearrangements only. A previously published method was used to identify clones whose frequencies were significantly greater in on-treatment samples than in baseline samples. Imported from immuneACCESS, the table was reduced by TCRdb to in-frame sequences with V and J called. These copies leave out some clones; in studies compared against another copy, an unresolved V gene accounts for under half, and the cause of the remainder is not known. V and J calls and clone size are copied from that table; D and trimming were computed from the DNA. In all, the sample holds around 18,000 clones, and under 80% of those were seen once. The top ten hold over 9.5% of the sample.

The meaning of the sample's treatment or condition label: randomized to nivolumab then ipilimumab (arm A) or the reverse (arm B). None of the patients in the trial had previously been given DNA-damaging chemotherapy. Thawed PBMCs were sorted on a FACS Aria II flow cytometer to isolate live CD3+CD8+ cells negative for CD19 and CD56. Samples came from patients with melanoma in CheckMate 064, a randomized, open-label phase II trial of sequential checkpoint blockade. Peripheral blood mononuclear cells were obtained through leukapheresis, purified using Ficoll-Paque, and frozen in human serum containing roughly 9.8% DMSO. Immediately after sorting, the purity of the sorted blood CD3+CD8+ cells was confirmed to be >98%, and DNA was then extracted. Looking up the germline V gene yields CDR1 MNHNS and CDR2 SASEGT. Measured from the cysteine to the phenylalanine, the CDR3 is 15 residues long. Only CDR3 DNA remains: 45 bases, in frame from the first base. Trimming accounts for 7 bases at V and 0 bases at J, while the number of junction bases matched to no gene is 9.

Summary of the overall study and its limitations: Larger, independent patient cohorts are needed to validate the response-prediction model that combines TCR metrics and mutation burden.

The TCR was taken from a human donor with melanoma. The rearrangement joined TRBV6-1 to TRBJ2-7; 7 bases in the junction line up with TRBD1. The source material was CD8+ T cells sorted from blood (inferred from file names), sampled from a patient given nivolumab and ipilimumab in sequence. The CDR3: CASKTGQAVSYEQYF. The base sequence is TGTGCCAGCAAAACCGGACAGGCTGTCTCCTACGAGCAGTACTTC.